Listed below are T cell receptor beta chains from one sample, sequenced in a study of blood T cell repertoires in COVID-19. The data were produced by immunoSEQ multiplex PCR, yet TCRdb's version contains in-frame clones alone and is incomplete. The table lists 35,000 to 55,000 clones, 90% of them singletons. The sequencing input was peripheral blood. The receptors were sampled from a man in his fifties or sixties with active COVID-19. Both conserved end residues are part of each CDR3. The D gene is left open where the match is weak. Rows give clone size only sometimes, using once, few, many, or a class for an expanded clone.

V gene	clone size	D gene	J gene	CDR3 protein	CDR3 DNA
TRBV15	-	TRBD1	TRBJ2-7	CATSRKGTGGIEQYF	TGTGCCACCAGCAGAAAAGGGACAGGGGGTATCGAGCAGTACTTC
TRBV2	-	TRBD2	TRBJ2-5	CASRTQQGGGAETQYF	TGTGCCAGCAGAACCCAGCAGGGCGGGGGGGCGGAGACCCAGTACTTC
TRBV6-5	-	-	TRBJ1-2	CASRGGYGYTF	TGTGCCAGCAGGGGGGGGTATGGCTACACCTTC
TRBV18	-	-	TRBJ2-3	CANQRERTDTQYF	TGTGCCAATCAACGGGAGCGCACAGATACGCAGTATTTT
TRBV12-5	-	TRBD2	TRBJ2-1	CASGRSGGVYNEQFF	TGTGCTAGTGGCCGCAGCGGGGGCGTCTACAATGAGCAGTTCTTC
TRBV19	-	TRBD1	TRBJ1-2	CASSSGTGYLSYGYTF	TGTGCCAGTAGTTCCGGGACAGGGTACTTAAGCTATGGCTACACCTTC
TRBV7-8	-	-	TRBJ2-3	CASSSGELTVTDTQYF	TGTGCCAGCAGCTCGGGGGAGCTGACAGTGACAGATACGCAGTATTTT
TRBV18	-	-	TRBJ2-7	CASFGPRPGGLYEQYF	TGTGCCAGCTTCGGGCCCCGGCCAGGGGGGCTCTACGAGCAGTACTTC
TRBV28	once	TRBD1	TRBJ2-7	CASMRPRGIYEQYF	TGTGCCAGCATGAGGCCCAGGGGGATCTACGAGCAGTACTTC
TRBV5-4	-	-	TRBJ2-3	CASSLERADTQYF	TGTGCCAGCAGTCTGGAGAGAGCAGATACGCAGTATTTT
TRBV5-1	-	-	TRBJ1-6	CASSFTETYNSPLHF	TGCGCCAGCAGCTTTACAGAGACCTATAATTCACCCCTCCACTTT
TRBV7-9	-	-	TRBJ1-2	CASSSVGRQADNGYTF	TGTGCCAGCAGCTCAGTGGGAAGACAGGCGGACAATGGCTACACCTTC
TRBV21-1	-	-	TRBJ2-7	CASSDSGRPYEQYF	TGTGCCAGCAGTGACAGCGGGAGGCCCTACGAGCAGTACTTC
TRBV29-1	once	-	TRBJ2-5	CSAVRIGETQYF	TGCAGCGCAGTCAGGATCGGAGAGACCCAGTACTTC
TRBV6-6	-	-	TRBJ2-1	CASSPVNEQFF	TGTGCCAGCAGTCCCGTAAATGAGCAGTTCTTC
TRBV28	-	TRBD1	TRBJ1-2	CATETGGYSGYTF	TGTGCCACCGAGACAGGGGGCTATAGTGGCTACACCTTC
TRBV9	-	TRBD1	TRBJ1-1	CASSVVGQGYTEAFF	TGTGCCAGCAGCGTAGTAGGACAGGGATACACTGAAGCTTTCTTT
TRBV5-6	-	TRBD2	TRBJ2-1	CASSSLAAYNEQFF	TGTGCCAGCAGCTCCCTAGCGGCATACAATGAGCAGTTCTTC
TRBV6-5	once	-	TRBJ1-2	CASRTGSYGYTF	TGTGCCAGCAGAACAGGTAGCTATGGCTACACCTTC
TRBV29-1	-	-	TRBJ2-7	CSVDTGSSYEQYF	TGCAGCGTAGATACAGGGAGCTCCTACGAGCAGTACTTC
TRBV2	-	TRBD1	TRBJ1-6	CASLGQGASHSPLHF	TGTGCCAGCCTGGGACAGGGGGCGTCTCATTCACCCCTCCACTTT
TRBV25-1	-	-	TRBJ2-1	CASGHRGGNEQFF	TGTGCCAGCGGCCACAGGGGGGGGAATGAGCAGTTCTTC
TRBV12-3/TRBV12-4	-	-	TRBJ1-5	CASSPGVKPQHF	TGTGCCAGCAGTCCAGGGGTAAAGCCCCAGCATTTT
TRBV29-1	-	-	TRBJ2-2	CSVEDQNTGELFF	TGCAGCGTTGAAGACCAGAACACCGGGGAGCTGTTTTTT
TRBV5-6	-	TRBD2	TRBJ2-1	CASSLISGGDNEQFF	TGTGCCAGCAGCTTAATCAGCGGGGGGGACAATGAGCAGTTCTTC
TRBV7-9	-	TRBD2	TRBJ2-5	CASSLTERLAGEETQYF	TGTGCCAGCAGCTTAACGGAAAGACTAGCGGGTGAAGAGACCCAGTACTTC
TRBV5-6	-	TRBD2	TRBJ2-5	CASSLPSGGSPYF	TGTGCCAGCAGCTTGCCTAGCGGGGGGTCACCGTACTTC
TRBV5-8	-	TRBD1	TRBJ1-1	CASSWDREAFF	TGTGCCAGCAGCTGGGACAGAGAAGCTTTCTTT
TRBV29-1	-	-	TRBJ1-1	CSVATITEAFF	TGCAGCGTTGCCACAATCACTGAAGCTTTCTTT
TRBV27	-	-	TRBJ2-7	CASTAGAGDHEQYF	TGTGCCAGCACGGCGGGGGCGGGCGACCACGAGCAGTACTTC
TRBV15	-	-	TRBJ1-2	CATSTQEKGYTF	TGTGCCACCAGCACCCAAGAGAAGGGCTACACCTTC
TRBV2	-	TRBD1	TRBJ1-4	CASYAGTGYFWEKLFF	TGTGCCAGCTACGCCGGGACAGGGTATTTTTGGGAAAAACTGTTTTTT
TRBV18	once	-	TRBJ1-1	CASSPRSIFGAANTEAFF	TGTGCCAGCTCACCGAGGTCGATTTTTGGGGCAGCGAACACTGAAGCTTTCTTT
TRBV19	-	TRBD1	TRBJ1-2	CASNFRRRGGRTPWTSYGYTF	TGTGCCAGTAACTTTCGGAGGAGAGGGGGCAGGACGCCGTGGACATCATATGGCTACACCTTC
TRBV5-1	-	TRBD1	TRBJ2-2	CASSSLQGPGTGELFF	TGCGCCAGCAGCAGCCTACAGGGGCCGGGCACCGGGGAGCTGTTTTTT
TRBV6-1	-	-	TRBJ1-2	CASSEGISYGYTF	TGTGCCAGCAGTGAAGGAATCAGCTATGGCTACACCTTC
TRBV1	-	-	TRBJ1-5	CTSSQDGPRPTGPQHF	TGCACCAGCAGCCAAGATGGCCCGAGGCCGACTGGTCCCCAGCATTTT
TRBV3-1/TRBV3-2	-	-	TRBJ2-7	CASSQDPSRLDYEQYF	TGTGCCAGCAGCCAAGATCCGTCCAGACTTGACTACGAGCAGTACTTC
TRBV6-5	-	TRBD1	TRBJ2-7	CASSYSGQTTYEQYF	TGTGCCAGCAGTTACTCGGGACAGACAACCTACGAGCAGTACTTC
TRBV5-1	-	TRBD2	TRBJ2-3	CASSLGLADTDTQYF	TGCGCCAGCAGCTTGGGACTAGCGGACACAGATACGCAGTATTTT
TRBV6-2/TRBV6-3	-	-	TRBJ1-1	CASSYEGSRTEAFF	TGTGCCAGCAGTTACGAGGGATCGCGCACTGAAGCTTTCTTT
TRBV7-9	once	-	TRBJ2-2	CASSQDSFTGELFF	TGTGCCAGCAGCCAGGACAGCTTCACCGGGGAGCTGTTTTTT
TRBV9	-	TRBD2	TRBJ2-5	CASSVEAGGETQYF	TGTGCCAGCAGCGTAGAGGCCGGGGGGGAGACCCAGTACTTC
TRBV24-1	-	TRBD2	TRBJ2-5	CATSDWGLAGAEETQYF	TGTGCCACCAGTGATTGGGGACTAGCGGGGGCTGAAGAGACCCAGTACTTC
TRBV21-1	-	-	TRBJ1-6	CASSKRGGQHQDSPLHF	TGTGCCAGCAGTAAAAGGGGCGGACAGCATCAGGATTCACCCCTCCACTTT
TRBV12-5	-	TRBD2	TRBJ2-1	CASGFPGGDEQFF	TGTGCTAGTGGCTTCCCGGGGGGGGATGAGCAGTTCTTC
TRBV28	-	-	TRBJ2-5	CASSPLGEGEETQYF	TGTGCCAGCAGCCCCCTAGGAGAGGGGGAAGAGACCCAGTACTTC
TRBV7-9	-	TRBD2	TRBJ2-1	CASSLGTSGGNEQFF	TGTGCCAGCAGCCTCGGGACTAGCGGGGGGAATGAGCAGTTCTTC
TRBV27	few	TRBD1	TRBJ1-4	CASSDLNRQGDNEKLFF	TGTGCCAGCAGCGACTTAAATAGACAGGGCGACAATGAAAAACTGTTTTTT
TRBV25-1	-	TRBD1	TRBJ1-1	CASSAPTGGLDTEAFF	TGTGCCAGCAGTGCGCCGACAGGGGGCTTGGACACTGAAGCTTTCTTT